The next 28 T cell receptor beta chains were all read from a single sample in a study of blood T cell repertoires in COVID-19. TCRdb's table, derived via immunoSEQ multiplex PCR, lists solely in-frame clones and lacks some. The sample carries under 350,000 clones, around nine tenths recorded once. The sample taken for sequencing was PBMCs or T cells enriched from blood (not recorded which). These receptors were taken from a man aged 55 to 70 who had recovered from COVID-19.

V and J are TRBV15 and TRBJ2-7; TRBD1 is a possible D gene (6 bases). The V gene's germline CDR1 is LNHNV and CDR2 YYDKDF (reference sequence). The CDR3 spans 14 residues. V was shortened by 3 bases and J by 2 bases, with 11 bases between the two germline ends. This CDR3 reads CATSSGTSTYEQYF. CDR3 sequence (DNA): TGTGCCACCAGCAGCGGGACATCAACCTACGAGCAGTACTTC.

V usage is TRBV7-2 and J usage is TRBJ2-7; 8 bases align to TRBD2. Unmatched junction bases numbered 5, after V lost 3 bases and J lost 4 bases. This CDR3 is 14 amino acids long. The germline CDR1 and CDR2 sequences are SGHTA and FQGNSA. CDR3 sequence: CASSFAGGLYEQYF. The DNA for the CDR3 is TGTGCCAGCAGCTTTGCGGGGGGACTTTACGAGCAGTACTTC.

The CDR3 DNA follows: TGTGCCAGCAGTTACAAGGAGGCCTACGAGCAGTACTTC. This codes for CASSYKEAYEQYF. J is TRBJ2-7 and V is TRBV6-5; maybe TRBD2 (5 bases). V dropped 2 bases and J dropped 2 bases, with 7 bases sitting between them. The CDR3 sequence is 13 residues long. The V gene's germline CDR1 is MNHEY and CDR2 SVGAGI.

The CDR3 sequence is CASSVVAGKPNYGYTF. DNA of the CDR3: TGTGCCAGCAGCGTAGTGGCAGGGAAGCCTAACTATGGCTACACCTTC. This sequence joins TRBV9 and TRBJ1-2; weak D call: TRBD1 (5 bases). Germline lookup yields CDR1 SGDLS and CDR2 YYNGEE. The CDR3 is 16 amino acids. The germline V and J ends were trimmed by 0 bases and 0 bases, with 12 bases remaining between them. Supplemented by reference TRBV9 and TRBJ1-2, the full variable domain reads DSGVTQTPKHLITATGQRVTLRCSPRSGDLSVYWYQQSLDQGLQFLIQYYNGEERAKGNILERFSAQQFPDLHSELNLSSLELGDSALYFCASSVVAGKPNYGYTFGSGTRLTVV.

The chain is built from TRBV29-1 and TRBJ2-3, with D possibly TRBD1 on 6 matching bases. CDR3 length equals 15 residues. The germline V gene has CDR1 SQVTM and CDR2 ANQGSEA. V lost 3 bases, J lost 1 base, and 14 bases lay in between. CDR3 region: CSVDHREKGTDTQYF. In nucleotides, the CDR3 is TGCAGCGTTGACCACAGGGAAAAAGGCACAGATACGCAGTATTTT.

CDR3 sequence (DNA): TGTGCCAGCAGCCAACTCAGGGGGCCGGGAGCTTTCTTT. This codes for CASSQLRGPGAFF. The gene calls are TRBV3-1 (or the pseudogene TRBV3-2) and TRBJ1-1, with 8 bases lining up with TRBD1. Looked up from germline, CDR1 is LGHDT and CDR2 is YNNKEL (reference sequence). The CDR3 length is 13 residues. Trimming removed 2 bases from V and 10 bases from J; junction bases left unmatched: 6.

Only a few counts were recorded for this clone. The V gene is TRBV19, the J gene TRBJ1-4; TRBD1 is a possible D gene (5 bases). V was clipped by 3 bases and J by 0 bases, with 17 bases between them. Germline V gene sequence: CDR1 LNHDA, CDR2 SQIVND (reference sequence). The CDR3 sequence is 18 residues long. CDR3 DNA sequence: TGTGCCAGTAGTATGGGCAGGGAGGGTTATGCAACTAATGAAAAACTGTTTTTT. Translated: CASSMGREGYATNEKLFF.

This chain uses TRBV19 with TRBJ1-2; TRBD1 agrees at 9 bases. After removal of 0 bases from V and 5 bases from J, the junction contained 16 bases not matched to a gene. CDR1 and CDR2 (germline): LNHDA, SQIVND (reference sequence). CDR3 length equals 19 residues. The CDR3 reads CASSIDFLRGQGIRYGYTF. The CDR3 DNA sequence: TGTGCCAGTAGTATAGATTTCCTACGGGGACAGGGTATACGTTATGGCTACACCTTC.

Only one count was recorded for this clone. This chain links TRBV5-1 with TRBJ2-3; 7 nucleotides align to TRBD2. Trimming took 4 bases from V and 0 from J; bases not matched to a gene: 2. The CDR3 runs to 14 residues. CDR1 is SGHRS and CDR2 is YFSETQ in the germline V gene. CDR3 nucleotides: TGCGCCAGCAGCCGGGGGGAAAGCACAGATACGCAGTATTTT. This gives the protein CASSRGESTDTQYF.

This clone showed up just once. The chain links TRBV7-3 to TRBJ1-6; D not certain. The V gene's germline CDR1 is SGHTA and CDR2 FQGTGA. V dropped 5 bases and J dropped 7 bases, with 9 bases sitting between them. This CDR3 comprises 13 residues. CDR3 nucleotide sequence: TGTGCCAGCAGCCCGACAAAAAATTCACCCCTCCACTTT. Translation gives CASSPTKNSPLHF.

V usage is TRBV9 and J usage is TRBJ1-1, with TRBD1 as a possible D gene (5 bases). Germline V lookup: CDR1 SGDLS, CDR2 YYNGEE. The CDR3 runs 14 residues. V was cut by 1 base and J by 6 bases, with 13 bases left in between. CDR3 sequence reads: CASSVSDISAEAFF. In nucleotides, the CDR3 is TGTGCCAGCAGCGTATCGGACATTTCGGCTGAAGCTTTCTTT.

V is TRBV5-1 and J is TRBJ1-2; possibly TRBD1 for D (6 bases). Per germline, CDR1 SGHRS and CDR2 YFSETQ. CDR3 length equals 13 residues. V dropped 7 bases and J dropped 3 bases, with 13 bases sitting between them. CDR3 nucleotides: TGCGCCAGCTACGAGACAGGCCACTATGGCTACACCTTC. Protein product: CASYETGHYGYTF. The whole variable domain, remainder taken from reference TRBV5-1 and TRBJ1-2, is KAGVTQTPRYLIKTRGQQVTLSCSPISGHRSVSWYQQTPGQGLQFLFEYFSETQRNKGNFPGRFSGRQFSNSRSEMNVSTLELGDSALYLCASYETGHYGYTFGSGTRLTVV.

The chain combines TRBV3-1 (or the pseudogene TRBV3-2) with TRBJ2-7; 10 bases align to TRBD1. After removal of 4 bases from V and 6 bases from J, the junction contained 9 bases not matched to a gene. This CDR3 comprises 15 residues. CDR1 and CDR2 (germline): LGHDT, YNNKEL (reference sequence). CDR3 DNA: TGTGCCAGCAGCCCCACCGGGACAGGGGAGGCCGAGCAGTACTTC. Protein: CASSPTGTGEAEQYF.

This sequence joins TRBV29-1 and TRBJ2-7; TRBD1 aligns across 10 bases. The CDR3 contains 14 residues. Trimming took 5 bases from V and 3 from J; bases not matched to a gene: 7. The germline CDR1 and CDR2 sequences are SQVTM and ANQGSEA. CDR3 nucleotide sequence: TGCAGCGTTCAAACGGGACAGGGGATCTACGAGCAGTACTTC. Translating it yields CSVQTGQGIYEQYF.

This clone was picked up one time. This sequence joins TRBV5-6 and TRBJ2-1; 7 bases match TRBD2. The CDR3 extends over 16 amino acids. Germline V gives CDR1 SGHDT, CDR2 YYEEEE. Trimming took 2 bases from V and 0 from J; bases not matched to a gene: 5. The CDR3 here is CASSLGGGSSYNEQFF. The CDR3 coding sequence is TGTGCCAGCAGCTTAGGTGGCGGGAGCTCCTACAATGAGCAGTTCTTC.

This clone appeared a single time. The chain carries TRBV5-6 and TRBJ2-1; maybe TRBD1 (6 bases). The V gene's germline CDR1 is SGHDT and CDR2 YYEEEE. This CDR3 spans 17 amino acids. V lost 3 bases to trimming and J lost 1 base, with 17 bases between them. The CDR3 DNA is TGTGCCAGCAGCTCCAAACAGGGTTTTTTGTCCTACAATGAGCAGTTCTTC. Residues: CASSSKQGFLSYNEQFF.

The chain has TRBV5-4 and TRBJ1-5; TRBD1 matches 8 bases. CDR1 is SGHNT and CDR2 is YYREEE in the germline V gene (reference sequence). The trim removed 4 bases at V and 2 bases at J, leaving 5 bases unmatched. The CDR3 loop spans 15 amino acids. The CDR3 coding sequence is TGTGCCAGCAGCGCGGGACAGGAACGCAATCAGCCCCAGCATTTT. Translation: CASSAGQERNQPQHF.

The sample holds one count of this clone. This chain connects TRBV20-1 to TRBJ2-7, with 10 bases fitting TRBD2. V shed 3 bases and J 5 bases; nucleotides not matched to a gene: 7. Germline lookup yields CDR1 DFQATT and CDR2 SNEGSKA (reference sequence). The CDR3 extends over 14 amino acids. CDR3 amino acids: CSASGGLAANEQYF. For the CDR3, the DNA is TGCAGTGCTAGTGGCGGACTAGCGGCGAACGAGCAGTACTTC.

The V gene is TRBV24-1, the J gene TRBJ1-6, with TRBD1 as a possible D gene (6 bases). Germline V lookup: CDR1 KGHDR, CDR2 SFDVKD. The CDR3 sequence is 21 residues long. Trimming took off 4 bases at V and 5 bases at J, with 29 bases between the two ends. CDR3 nucleotides: TGTGCCACCAGTGACCAGCCTCTCGATTCCGGGAGGGGACAAGATAATTCACCCCTCCACTTT. It specifies CATSDQPLDSGRGQDNSPLHF.

This clone was recorded only once. The genes are TRBV6-5 and TRBJ1-1; TRBD1 agrees at 7 bases. The CDR3 is 16 residues long. Per the germline V gene, CDR1 is MNHEY and CDR2 is SVGAGI. J was trimmed by 1 base and V by 0 bases; bases with no gene match: 5. The CDR3 sequence: CASSYSTGSRNTEAFF. DNA for the CDR3: TGTGCCAGCAGTTACTCGACAGGGTCCAGGAACACTGAAGCTTTCTTT.

The V call is TRBV30, the J call TRBJ1-5, with D unresolved. The V and J ends lost 7 bases and 0 bases respectively, with 7 bases between them. CDR3 size: 12 residues. Germline V gene data show CDR1 as GTSNPN and CDR2 as SVGIG (reference sequence). The CDR3 nucleotides read TGTGCCTCGGCGGGTAGCAATCAGCCCCAGCATTTT. This encodes CASAGSNQPQHF.

This clone was counted a single time. V usage is TRBV4-3 and J usage is TRBJ2-3, with 12 bases identical to TRBD1. The germline V gene encodes CDR1 LGHNA and CDR2 YSLEER. J lost 4 bases, V lost 4 bases, and 9 bases had no gene match. The CDR3 consists of 17 residues. The CDR3 coding sequence is TGCGCCAGCAGCCCGTTTTCTGGGACAGGGGGCGCAGATACGCAGTATTTT. It codes for CASSPFSGTGGADTQYF.

This clone was counted a single time. The J gene is TRBJ2-7, the V gene TRBV11-2, with 8 bases lining up with TRBD1. Germline CDR1 and CDR2: SGHAT and FQNNGV. Trimming cost V 6 bases and J 2 bases; bases outside gene matches: 9. The CDR3 is 15 amino acids. In DNA form, the CDR3 reads TGTGCCAGCAGGGATCCCGGACAGGGAGCCTACGAGCAGTACTTC. Its protein is CASRDPGQGAYEQYF.

This clone is a singleton in its sample. The chain joins TRBV9 to TRBJ1-3; no definite D call. V dropped 3 bases and J dropped 0 bases, with 10 bases sitting between them. Germline V gene data show CDR1 as SGDLS and CDR2 as YYNGEE. This CDR3 contains 15 residues. Written as DNA, the CDR3 is TGTGCCAGCAGCGAAGACACCCACTCTGGAAACACCATATATTTT. Its protein product is CASSEDTHSGNTIYF.

This clone was detected only once. This chain links TRBV11-2 with TRBJ2-7, with unresolved D. The V end was cut by 3 bases, the J end by 3 bases, with 9 bases between. Germline loops: CDR1 SGHAT, CDR2 FQNNGV. CDR3 length: 13 residues. The CDR3 sequence: CASSFGLLYEQYF. CDR3 sequence (DNA): TGTGCCAGCAGCTTTGGGCTCCTCTACGAGCAGTACTTC. Full variable domain (missing parts from reference TRBV11-2 and TRBJ2-7): EAGVAQSPRYKIIEKRQSVAFWCNPISGHATLYWYQQILGQGPKLLIQFQNNGVVDDSQLPKDRFSAERLKGVDSTLKIQPAKLEDSAVYLCASSFGLLYEQYFGPGTRLTVT.

The sample holds one count of this clone. The chain carries TRBV2 and TRBJ1-4; the D gene is possibly TRBD1 (6 bases). The CDR3 is 13 residues long. Germline V CDR1 and CDR2: SNHLY, FYNNEI. The V gene lost 8 bases and the J gene lost 5 bases, with 12 bases spanning the gap. The CDR3 is CASLEGENEKLFF. Written as DNA, the CDR3 is TGTGCCAGCCTCGAGGGGGAGAATGAAAAACTGTTTTTT.

The V gene is TRBV6-6, the J gene TRBJ1-5; TRBD1 is a possible D gene (6 bases). V was pared by 8 bases and J by 4 bases, with 18 bases between. Germline values: CDR1 MNHNY, CDR2 SVGAGI (reference sequence). This CDR3 region has 15 residues. The DNA of the CDR3 is TGTGCCAGCTCTTTGTCTGGGCAGGGGAATCAGCCCCAGCATTTT. Protein: CASSLSGQGNQPQHF.

The chain combines TRBV7-8 with TRBJ2-1; D might be TRBD2 (5 bases). This CDR3 contains 18 residues. With 1 base removed from V and 4 bases from J, the gap between germline ends came to 20 bases. The V gene's germline CDR1 is SGHVS and CDR2 FQNEAQ. The CDR3 protein is CASSLEGFEVAKYNEQFF. CDR3 sequence (DNA): TGTGCCAGCAGCTTAGAGGGCTTTGAGGTAGCGAAATACAATGAGCAGTTCTTC.